In its sample, the clone carrying this T cell receptor (beta chain) was seen a few times. Antigen unknown. Profiled with immunoSEQ multiplex PCR; TCRdb holds only in-frame clones, not every one. Here the sample spans more than 300,000 clones, 86% being singletons. This sample is part of a study of cytomegalovirus exposure and HLA in healthy donors. Notes on the study in general: Cytomegalovirus association was listed for 170 or so TCR beta chains. A classifier reportedly called cytomegalovirus status with high sensitivity and specificity. Most TCR sequences showed up rarely, but some public TCRs showed up in many donors.

The donors formed part of the approximately 120-subject validation cohort, distinct from the roughly 700-subject first cohort. The source of this sequence is a woman younger than 35 in good health and CMV-seronegative. Material: PBMCs.

The CDR3 nucleotides are TGCGCCAGCAGCTTGGGGACAGGGCGAGATACGCAGTATTTT. Translating gives CASSLGTGRDTQYF. V and J are TRBV5-1 and TRBJ2-3; 8 bases are a match to TRBD1. The V segment lost 0 bases and the J segment 5 bases; nucleotides outside the gene matches: 2. Per germline, CDR1 SGHRS and CDR2 YFSETQ. This CDR3 spans 14 amino acids.